This T cell receptor beta chain was recovered during a study of cytomegalovirus exposure and HLA in healthy donors (dated by TCRdb to 2015 to 2018). Turning to the overall study: In an earlier analysis of 587 of the donors, less than 350 Gb of sequence data and some 100 million unique TCR beta sequences from 180 million or so T cells were reported. Around 330 gigabases of sequencing data and about 92 million unique TCR sequences made up an early release that covered around 640 HLA-typed donors. Of the roughly 390 genotyped donors, roughly 80% were placed in the genetic ancestry cluster associated with self-reported Caucasian donors. The aim of the study was to test whether cataloging public T cell receptors could identify signatures of past pathogen exposure. Using immunosequencing, the study profiled T cell repertoires from about 610 subjects and related those repertoires to cytomegalovirus serostatus. Along with the approximately 700-subject first cohort, a separate validation cohort of 120 different subjects was used. The study combined high-throughput TCR immunosequencing, statistical association of individual TCRs with disease status, and machine learning to predict cytomegalovirus infection status. A later analysis re-analyzed previously published TCR beta repertoires from approximately 670 donors and added high-resolution HLA genotyping to study TCR occurrence patterns. Rather than drawing on any new phenotypic data, the later analysis identified candidate immune exposures from TCR beta sequences and the way those sequences occurred across donors. An earlier analysis of 587 of the donors used high-throughput TCR beta sequencing to judge whether each TCR beta V gene segment behaved as functional or pseudogenic. Donor age, sex, ethnicity and CMV serostatus were compiled together with the repertoire data. A later genetic analysis used genome-wide SNP genotypes for about three fifths of the 666 donors, treating that subset as a discovery cohort. Every discovery cohort repertoire had been produced on one sequencing platform. HLA typing covered class I and class II loci at four-digit resolution. The number of donors typed differed by locus, with roughly 629-640 for A, B, C, DRB1 and DQB1, around 520 for DQA1, 600 to 610 for DPA1, and under 490 for DPB1. Because of strong linkage in the cohort, a handful of DR-DQ haplotypes were treated as single units for association and clustering. On average, 235,054 unique TCR beta nucleotide sequences were sequenced per donor among about 400 genotyped donors of the cohort, with 15% to 20% of those sequences being non-productive.

Library preparation used the immunoSEQ multiplex PCR assay. The multiplex PCR relied on a mix of 60 forward primers for TCR Vbeta segments and 13 reverse primers for TCR Jbeta segments. A multiplex PCR assay on genomic DNA amplified the CDR3 region of rearranged TCR beta genes. The Illumina HiSeq System was used to sequence the amplified TCR beta libraries as 87-base-pair reads. The original pipeline was this. A later analysis counted about 80 million unique TCR beta chains across the 666 repertoires, and around 9.9 million of these chains were shared by at least two donors. Raw reads were error-corrected and collapsed into unique sequences with a nearest-neighbor algorithm that merged closely related sequences to remove PCR and sequencing errors. V, D and J gene segments were assigned by aligning CDR3 sequences to IMGT reference sequences. For a sequence to be retained, a match of at least six nucleotides was required to both a V gene segment and a J gene segment. Rearrangements were classified as productive when the CDR3 lacked stop codons and remained in frame with V and J, and all other rearrangements were classified as non-productive. Following IMGT convention, CDR3 was defined as the stretch from the second conserved V-encoded cysteine to the conserved J-encoded phenylalanine. The earlier analysis of about 640 of the donors excluded any sequence lacking an unambiguous match to a single V gene segment. In an earlier analysis of approximately 590 of the donors, V segments were called functional above 56.7% productive rearrangements and were called segregating when the between-donor standard deviation exceeded 5%. A statistical classification framework was built for diagnosing cytomegalovirus status from the catalog of TCR beta chain sequences. In a later analysis, TCR nucleotide sequences were compared against IMGT/GENE-DB human TR gene sequences so that V and J genes could be assigned. The TCRdist pipeline was used in a later analysis to assign CDR3 sequences and most-parsimonious VDJ recombination scenarios. In a later analysis, each TCR beta chain was defined by its CDR3 amino acid sequence together with its V-gene family, and reads without a unique V-gene family were excluded. To address suspected cross-contamination and a sequencing artifact, a later analysis removed approximately 590 highly shared, low-generation-probability nucleotide sequences. In a later analysis, a clonal expansion index was calculated for each public chain from normalized within-repertoire ranks of inferred template counts. In a later analysis, generation probabilities were computed using a VDJ recombination model fitted to out-of-frame rearrangements, and the results were checked against IGoR. In a later analysis, hypergeometric tests were used to score TCR-TCR, TCR-HLA and TCR-CMV co-occurrence, with a repertoire-size bias correction applied to TCR pairs. In a later analysis, false discovery rates were estimated by permuting HLA or CMV assignments 20 times. In a later analysis, co-occurring TCRs were grouped using DBSCAN, with TCRdist sequence similarity added in when clustering inside HLA-allele-positive subsets. Repertoires with fewer than 30,000 or more than 120,000 public chains were left out of co-occurrence clustering, as were a handful of repertoires with anomalous nucleotide sharing. The source is immuneACCESS, and TCRdb retained only in-frame sequences with V and J called. Part of the clones is not carried over; for the studies checked, unresolved V genes explain less than half of this, and the remainder is unexplained. For V, J and clone size, that table is used; D and trimming come from the DNA. The sample profile shows about 180,000 clones; roughly 80% of them were found once. The top ten clones comprise about 1.5% of the sample.

In total, roughly 670 healthy bone marrow donors made up the cohort. Cohort members were all nominally healthy when sampled, although unrecorded immune exposures were likely present. The donor was CMV seronegative and was included in the group of several hundred seronegative cohort members. Each donor provided a peripheral blood sample, and peripheral blood mononuclear cells were used for TCR beta sequencing. The Qiagen DNeasy Blood Extraction Kit was used to extract genomic DNA from the blood cell samples. Overall study results and their limits: Presence/absence analyses assumed roughly uniform sequencing depth across donors, an assumption that may not hold. An earlier analysis of several hundred of the donors showed that most TCR beta V segments appeared in productive rearrangements either about 87% or about 30% of the time, which broadly matched IMGT annotations. When HLA alleles, especially DR and DQ, strongly co-occurred, attributing TCR associations to individual alleles was difficult. At a false discovery rate of 0.05, a later analysis linked under 20,000 TCR beta sequences to specific HLA alleles. Because HLA typing was unavailable for some donors at each locus, only the typed subset was used in association tests. A further reported finding was that TCR beta sequences accurately predicted the HLA-A and HLA-B alleles for most subjects in the first cohort. The earlier analysis of nearly 600 of the donors excluded approximately 17 rarely observed V segments, including chromosome 9 orphons, because counts were too low. According to a later genetic analysis, donors in an Asian-associated ancestry cluster had fewer N-insertions in productive TCRs than the approximately 710-donor mean. In a later analysis, HLA-associated TCR beta chains were found to be more clonally expanded and to have lower generation probabilities than equally common non-associated chains. In the study, 164 TCR beta chains were listed as associated with cytomegalovirus. Linkage disequilibrium might explain the correlated functional status among segregating V segments, but an unknown experimental factor could not be excluded. In this cohort, only TCR beta chains were sequenced, and detectable features were limited by the absence of alpha or paired-chain data. According to a later analysis, TCR association rates differed among HLA loci, with DRB1 alleles showing the most associated TCRs and HLA-C alleles showing the fewest. CMV serostatus was the only immune exposure information available for the cohort. Several of the top co-occurrence clusters appeared to be linked to parvovirus B19, influenza, CMV and Epstein-Barr virus, according to a later analysis. According to a later analysis, most CMV-associated TCR beta chains appeared to be HLA-restricted, and the HLA associations seemed to be driven largely by CMV exposure. V-gene and J-gene trimming of TCR beta chains was associated with a missense DCLRE1C variant in a later genetic analysis, and the association was replicated in an independent cohort. In vitro tests confirmed that three of the cytomegalovirus-associated TCR beta chains recognize cytomegalovirus antigens. The classifier was reported to diagnose cytomegalovirus status with high specificity and sensitivity in both the original cohort and the validation cohort. Because the 87-base-pair reads could not distinguish some IMGT-functional V segments, including TRBV6-2 and TRBV6-3, those segments were excluded. The sequencing pipeline was judged likely to have produced a cluster of highly shared sequence variants as a technical artifact. The authors suggested that the approach could potentially be generalized to other disease states and immunological phenotypes. Most TCR sequences were seen in very few donors, while some public TCRs were found in many individuals.

Points on this clone: Its recognized antigen is unknown. Per-base quality was not reported, and no clone a single base away is much larger than it.

Trimming takes 5 bases from V and 3 bases from J, and the germline ends sit 9 bases apart. From the cysteine up to the phenylalanine, the CDR3 has a length of 13 residues. The entry retains the CDR3 DNA only, 39 bases that are in frame from base 1. Based on the germline V gene (reference sequence), the CDR1 and CDR2 sequences are MNHNY and SVGAGI. Sequencing was done on a sample of PBMCs. The clonotype originates from a man between 40 and 49 years old in good health and CMV-seronegative. The chain couples TRBV6-6 to TRBJ2-3; 6 matching bases give a weak D call of TRBD2. The CDR3 reads CASSGRGTDTQYF. The nucleotides read TGTGCCAGCAGTGGCCGGGGGACAGATACGCAGTATTTT.